This entry lists 3 T cell receptor beta chains sequenced from one sample in a study of OX40 agonist ivuxolimab in advanced cancers. Only in-frame clones appear in the TCRdb table, and some are missing; sequencing was by immunoSEQ multiplex PCR. The profile shows about 80,000 clones, approximately 85% of them singletons. This sample comprised CD4+ or CD8+ T cells sorted from blood, obtained in a trial of the OX40 agonist ivuxolimab. These receptors were obtained from an adult with an advanced solid tumor such as melanoma, head and neck, liver or kidney cancer.

This clone has more than one count but fewer than ten. The V and J genes are TRBV19 and TRBJ1-4, with a weak D call TRBD1 (5 bases). V was pared by 6 bases and J by 7 bases, with 15 bases between. The germline V gene has CDR1 LNHDA and CDR2 SQIVND (reference sequence). This CDR3 has 14 amino acids. The CDR3 protein is CASSGTRTSEKLFF. The CDR3 DNA follows: TGTGCCAGTAGCGGGACCCGCACAAGTGAAAAACTGTTTTTT.

The chain employs TRBV11-2 and TRBJ1-2; D is possibly TRBD1 (6 bases). Trimming left V 1 base short and J 8 bases short, with 14 bases between. This CDR3 spans 14 amino acids. Germline CDR1 SGHAT, CDR2 FQNNGV. CDR3 residues: CASSLAAQGRGYTF. Written as DNA, the CDR3 is TGTGCCAGCAGCTTAGCCGCACAGGGTAGAGGCTACACCTTC.

The genes are TRBV28 and TRBJ2-3, with D hard to call. V lost 2 bases and J 0 bases, leaving 27 bases between the germline ends. The CDR3 is made up of 21 amino acids. Germline V gene data show CDR1 as MDHEN and CDR2 as SYDVKM. The CDR3 DNA reads as TGTGCCAGCAGTTTAGACCCGACGATCTTTCCCCAAAGTAAAAGCACAGATACGCAGTATTTT. As protein: CASSLDPTIFPQSKSTDTQYF.